This TCR beta chain was recorded in a study of blood T cell repertoires in COVID-19. As for the study in general: Both acute and convalescent COVID-19 samples were obtained from the United States, Italy and Spain.

The germline gives CDR1 MNHEY, CDR2 SVGAGI. This CDR3 has 15 residues. V lost 6 bases and J lost 1; bases outside the gene matches: 9. Self-reported history from a screening survey and questionnaire set each donor's cohort. Source study methods: From reference gene primer amplification, estimates of nucleated cell counts were derived. Method: immunoSEQ multiplex PCR; TCRdb's copy keeps in-frame clones and lacks some. V and J calls and clone size are copied from that table; D and trimming were computed from the DNA. Of 330,000 or so clones in the sample, roughly 86% were seen once. The sample consisted of PBMCs or T cells enriched from blood (not recorded which). This chain links TRBV6-5 with TRBJ2-7; 7 bases align to TRBD2. This receptor was obtained from a woman aged 25 to 39 who had been exposed to COVID-19. In DNA form, the CDR3 reads TGTGCCAGCAGCCCGACCGGGGAGGGTTCCTACGAGCAGTACTTC. This encodes CASSPTGEGSYEQYF.